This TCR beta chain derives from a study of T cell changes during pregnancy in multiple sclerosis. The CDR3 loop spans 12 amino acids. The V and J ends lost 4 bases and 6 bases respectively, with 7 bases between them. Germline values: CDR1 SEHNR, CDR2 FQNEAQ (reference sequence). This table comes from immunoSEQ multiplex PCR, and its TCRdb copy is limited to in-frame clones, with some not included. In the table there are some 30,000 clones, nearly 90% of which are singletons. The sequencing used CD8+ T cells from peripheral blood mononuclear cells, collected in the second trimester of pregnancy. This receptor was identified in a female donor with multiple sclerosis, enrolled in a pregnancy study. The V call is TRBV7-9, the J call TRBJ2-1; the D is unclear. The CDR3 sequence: CASSWALNEQFF. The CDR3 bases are TGTGCCAGCAGCTGGGCCCTCAATGAGCAGTTCTTC.